This TCR beta chain was obtained from a study of immune evolution from preneoplasia to lung adenocarcinoma. Libraries were prepared by immunoSEQ multiplex PCR; TCRdb keeps only in-frame clonotypes and omits some of them. The repertoire includes under 5,000 clones, more than 70% of them detected once, and just under 8.5% sits in the top ten. The sample holds a few counts of this clone. Other DNA sequences in the sample encode the same CDR3. V lost 11 bases and J lost 3, with 20 bases in between. Per the germline V gene, CDR1 is SNHLY and CDR2 is FYNNEI. This CDR3 region has 14 residues. Sequencing was carried out using FFPE lung adenocarcinoma in situ tissue. The gene calls are TRBV2 and TRBJ2-7, with TRBD2 as a possible D gene (6 bases). The origin of this receptor is a person aged 70 to 80 with lung adenocarcinoma. CDR3 region: CASYLARTFYEQYF. In DNA, the CDR3 is TGTGCCTCCTACCTAGCGCGTACGTTCTACGAGCAGTACTTC.